This T cell receptor beta chain was identified in a study of identical twins. Each CDR3 protein is one row after TCRdb ran MiXCR on the 5' RACE reads. The sample consists of about 890,000 distinct CDR3 sequences, 9% to 15% of them appearing once. The ends were cut back, 1 base at V and 7 bases at J, with 14 bases in the middle. Germline CDR1 MGHDK, CDR2 SYGVNS. The CDR3 sequence is 15 residues long. This same sample was also taken into another study, of yellow fever vaccine responses in identical twins.

The rearrangement uses TRBV25-1 and TRBJ2-1, with a weak D call TRBD2 (6 bases). This receptor was obtained from a woman younger than 35 in good health. Sequenced material: PBMCs. CDR3 amino acids: CASSEWGVGGNEQFF. As DNA, the CDR3 is TGTGCCAGCAGTGAATGGGGGGTTGGGGGAAATGAGCAGTTCTTC. The full variable domain, rest sourced from reference TRBV25-1 and TRBJ2-1, is EADIYQTPRYLVIGTGKKITLECSQTMGHDKMYWYQQDPGMELHLIHYSYGVNSTEKGDLSSESTVSRIRTEHFPLTLESARPSHTSQYLCASSEWGVGGNEQFFGPGTRLTVL.